This TCR beta chain came from a study of cytomegalovirus exposure and HLA in healthy donors (dated by TCRdb to about 2017). Study-wide context: In an earlier analysis of several hundred of the donors, 276 Gb of sequence data and approximately 100 million unique TCR beta sequences from about 179 million T cells were reported. Typing coverage varied by locus: roughly 629-630 donors for A, B, C, DRB1 and DQB1; roughly 500 for DQA1; over 600 for DPA1; around 450 for DPB1. An earlier analysis of several hundred of the donors applied high-throughput TCR beta sequencing to assess whether each TCR beta V gene segment acted as functional or pseudogenic. All discovery cohort repertoires had been generated using a single sequencing platform. The study was designed to test whether signatures of past pathogen exposure could be identified by cataloging public T cell receptors. Rather than using new phenotypic data, the later analysis identified candidate immune exposures from TCR beta sequences and from how often those sequences occurred across donors. Genome-wide SNP genotypes for about three fifths of the roughly 670 donors were used in a later genetic analysis, which treated that subset as a discovery cohort. Besides the first cohort of roughly 700 subjects, a separate validation cohort made up of 120 different subjects was used. Using immunosequencing, the study profiled T cell repertoires from fewer than 850 subjects and related those repertoires to cytomegalovirus serostatus. On average, about 240,000 unique TCR beta nucleotide sequences were sequenced per donor among 398 genotyped donors of the cohort, with roughly 20% of those sequences being non-productive. HLA typing included class I and class II loci at four-digit resolution. Alongside the repertoire data, information on donor age, sex, ethnicity and CMV serostatus was compiled. Among the approximately 400 genotyped donors, 81% belonged to the genetic ancestry cluster associated with self-reported Caucasian donors. To predict cytomegalovirus infection status, the study combined high-throughput TCR immunosequencing, statistical association of individual TCRs with disease status, and machine learning. To study patterns of TCR occurrence, a later analysis re-analyzed previously published TCR beta repertoires from hundreds of donors and added high-resolution HLA genotyping. About 280 gigabases of sequencing data and 70 million to 95 million unique TCR sequences made up an early release that covered approximately 650 HLA-typed donors. Four to six DR-DQ haplotypes were handled as single units for association and clustering, since linkage in the cohort was strong.

Of note for this clone: There is no known antigen for this receptor. Base qualities are not at hand, and no much larger clone is one base apart.

Libraries were constructed by the immunoSEQ multiplex PCR assay. The multiplex PCR relied on a mix of 60 forward primers for TCR Vbeta segments and 13 reverse primers for TCR Jbeta segments. The CDR3 region of rearranged TCR beta genes was amplified from genomic DNA with a multiplex PCR assay. On the Illumina HiSeq System, the amplified TCR beta libraries were sequenced as 87-base-pair reads. Under the source paper's analysis protocol: Across the 640 or so repertoires, a later analysis counted 78 million or so unique TCR beta chains, about 10 million of which were shared by at least two donors. To remove PCR and sequencing errors, raw reads were error-corrected and collapsed into unique sequences using a nearest-neighbor algorithm that merged closely related sequences. To assign V, D and J gene segments, CDR3 sequences were aligned to IMGT reference sequences. Each retained sequence needed at least a six-nucleotide match to both a V gene segment and a J gene segment. A rearrangement was called productive if the CDR3 had no stop codons and remained in frame with V and J, and every other rearrangement was called non-productive. CDR3 was defined according to IMGT convention as the region running from the second conserved V-encoded cysteine to the conserved J-encoded phenylalanine. In an earlier analysis of approximately 590 of the donors, sequences lacking an unambiguous match to a single V gene segment were excluded. An earlier analysis of approximately 590 of the donors called V segments functional above 56.7% productive rearrangements and segregating when the between-donor standard deviation exceeded 5%. A statistical classification framework was developed to diagnose cytomegalovirus status using the catalog of TCR beta chain sequences. In a later analysis, V and J genes were assigned by comparing TCR nucleotide sequences against IMGT/GENE-DB human TR gene sequences. In a later analysis, CDR3 sequences and most-parsimonious VDJ recombination scenarios were assigned using the TCRdist pipeline. In a later analysis, every TCR beta chain was defined by the combination of its CDR3 amino acid sequence and its V-gene family, and reads without a unique V-gene family were dropped. In a later analysis, around 650 highly shared, low-generation-probability nucleotide sequences were removed to address suspected cross-contamination and a sequencing artifact. For each public chain, a later analysis derived a clonal expansion index from normalized ranks of inferred template counts within each repertoire. In a later analysis, generation probabilities were computed with a VDJ recombination model fitted to out-of-frame rearrangements, and the resulting probabilities were checked against IGoR. Hypergeometric tests were used in a later analysis to score TCR-TCR, TCR-HLA and TCR-CMV co-occurrence, with a repertoire-size bias correction applied to the TCR pairs. A later analysis estimated false discovery rates by permuting HLA or CMV assignments 20 times. In a later analysis, co-occurring TCRs were grouped using DBSCAN, and TCRdist sequence similarity was added for clustering within HLA-allele-positive subsets. Repertoires with fewer than 30,000 or more than 120,000 public chains were left out of co-occurrence clustering, as were four to six repertoires with anomalous nucleotide sharing. The clones in this table, taken by TCRdb from immuneACCESS, are in-frame only. Not every clone is retained; where verified, under half of the shortfall comes from an unresolved V gene, and the cause of the rest is unknown. From that table come the V and J calls and clone size; the DNA was used to work out D and trimming. This sample comprises 150,000 to 200,000 clones, 60% to 80% of them detected only once. Roughly 6% of the sample is taken by the ten largest.

In total, approximately 690 healthy bone marrow donors made up the cohort. Cohort members were all nominally healthy when sampled, although unrecorded immune exposures were likely present. The donor tested CMV seropositive and was one of the 289 seropositive cohort members. Every donor gave a peripheral blood sample, and the peripheral blood mononuclear cells from that sample were used for TCR beta sequencing. The Qiagen DNeasy Blood Extraction Kit was used to extract genomic DNA from the blood cell samples. The full study reports these points: Most TCR sequences were seen in very few donors, while some public TCRs were found in many individuals. For the cohort, immune exposure information was limited to CMV serostatus. A few of the identified cytomegalovirus-associated TCR beta chains were confirmed in vitro to be specific for cytomegalovirus antigens. Presence/absence analyses assumed roughly uniform sequencing depth across donors, an assumption that may not hold. Linkage disequilibrium might explain the correlated functional status among segregating V segments, but an unknown experimental factor could not be excluded. Only TCR beta chains were sequenced in this cohort, and the absence of alpha or paired-chain data limited detectable features. Around 16 rarely observed V segments, including chromosome 9 orphons, were excluded from the earlier analysis of almost 600 of the donors because counts were too low. When HLA alleles, especially DR and DQ, strongly co-occurred, attributing TCR associations to individual alleles was difficult. Cytomegalovirus status was reported to be diagnosed by the classifier with high specificity and sensitivity in both the original and validation cohorts. A later analysis associated some 17,000 TCR beta sequences with specific HLA alleles at a false discovery rate of 0.05. Several of the top co-occurrence clusters appeared to be linked to parvovirus B19, influenza, CMV and Epstein-Barr virus, according to a later analysis. An earlier analysis of around 540 of the donors showed that most TCR beta V segments appeared in productive rearrangements either about 87% or about 30% of the time, which broadly matched IMGT annotations. Because some donors lacked HLA typing at each locus, the association tests relied only on the typed subset. A further reported finding was that TCR beta sequences accurately predicted the HLA-A and HLA-B alleles for most subjects in the first cohort. According to a later genetic analysis, donors in an Asian-associated ancestry cluster had fewer N-insertions in productive TCRs than the approximately 700-donor mean. A later analysis found that HLA-associated TCR beta chains were more clonally expanded and had lower generation probabilities than equally common non-associated chains. A later genetic analysis associated a missense DCLRE1C variant with V-gene and J-gene trimming of TCR beta chains, and an independent cohort replicated the association. Most CMV-associated TCR beta chains appeared to be HLA-restricted in a later analysis, and the HLA associations seemed to be driven largely by CMV exposure. In a later analysis, the rate of TCR association differed among HLA loci, with DRB1 alleles having the most associated TCRs and HLA-C alleles having the fewest. It was suggested by the authors that the approach could potentially be generalized to other disease states and immunological phenotypes. A cluster of highly shared sequence variants was judged likely to be a technical artifact of the sequencing pipeline. The study gave a list of 150 to 200 TCR beta chains associated with cytomegalovirus.

Sequencing used PBMCs. The TCR originated in a middle-aged man in good health and CMV-seropositive.

Here the CDR3 is given as CASSSGGSYGYTF. Read as DNA, the sequence is TGTGCCAGCAGCTCAGGGGGCAGCTATGGCTACACCTTC. Recombination joined TRBV11-2 with TRBJ1-2; TRBD1 aligns with 8 central bases. From the germline V gene, CDR1 is SGHAT and CDR2 is FQNNGV. Compared with germline, V lacks 4 bases and J lacks 4 bases; bases without a gene match: 2. The CDR3 runs 13 residues from the cysteine to the phenylalanine. Of all the DNA, just the CDR3 is kept, 39 bases in frame from base 1.